What follows are 21 T cell receptor beta chains derived from one specimen sequenced in a study of blood T cell repertoires in COVID-19. The protocol was immunoSEQ multiplex PCR, while the TCRdb copy is restricted to in-frame clones and leaves out a portion. The repertoire holds 97,000 or so clones, with around 80% as singletons. Sequenced material: peripheral blood. The origin of the receptors is a man in his 70s with acute or convalescent COVID-19.

A single count supports this clone. The chain joins TRBV10-3 to TRBJ2-3, with unresolved D. The CDR3 sequence is 12 residues long. Germline V gives CDR1 ENHRY, CDR2 SYGVKD. V lost 0 bases and J lost 8, with 6 bases in between. The CDR3 DNA is TGTGCCATCAGTGAGTCTCAATCTACGCAGTATTTT. Translated: CAISESQSTQYF.

The rearrangement links TRBV25-1 to TRBJ2-7, with 8 bases matching TRBD2. V shed 5 bases, J shed 7 bases, and the junction held 13 bases outside the gene matches. Germline CDR1 MGHDK, CDR2 SYGVNS. CDR3 size: 15 residues. The CDR3 loop reads CASSLLGAGVLEQYF. In DNA, the CDR3 is TGTGCCAGCAGTCTCCTCGGAGCGGGAGTTTTGGAGCAGTACTTC.

This clone was detected only a few times. J is TRBJ2-5 and V is TRBV27; no firm D call. This CDR3 comprises 14 residues. V was trimmed by 0 bases and J by 6 bases, leaving 11 bases between them. Germline assignment: CDR1 MNHEY and CDR2 SMNVEV (reference sequence). The CDR3 protein is CASSLSFSSQTQYF. As DNA, the CDR3 is TGTGCCAGCAGTTTATCGTTCTCGAGCCAGACCCAGTACTTC.

This clone was detected only once. The V gene is TRBV28, the J gene TRBJ2-7, with D perhaps TRBD2 (6 bases). Germline lookup yields CDR1 MDHEN and CDR2 SYDVKM. Trimming cost V 6 bases and J 3 bases, with 12 bases left between them. The CDR3 spans 13 residues. CDR3 bases: TGTGCCAGCAGGGACCCGGGGGTCTACGAGCAGTACTTC. Translation: CASRDPGVYEQYF.

The V gene is TRBV14, the J gene TRBJ2-4, with 9 bases matching TRBD1. The germline V gene encodes CDR1 SGHDN and CDR2 FVKESK. J gave up 1 base and V 4 bases, and 5 bases lay outside the gene matches. The CDR3 length is 16 residues. CDR3 residues: CASSPWTGEAKNIQYF. CDR3 sequence (DNA): TGTGCCAGCAGCCCGTGGACAGGGGAGGCCAAAAACATTCAGTACTTC.

The J gene is TRBJ1-2, the V gene TRBV3-1 (or the pseudogene TRBV3-2); no definite D call. The CDR3 contains 12 residues. V lost 2 bases and J lost 3, with 4 bases in between. Per germline, CDR1 LGHDT and CDR2 YNNKEL (reference sequence). In nucleotides, the CDR3 is TGTGCCAGCAGCCAACTCGACTATGGCTACACCTTC. This translates into CASSQLDYGYTF.

This clone has just one count. This chain connects TRBV12-3 or TRBV12-4 to TRBJ1-1; D is undetermined. V lost 1 base, J lost 7 bases, and 4 bases lay in between. The CDR3 totals 11 residues. The CDR3 DNA reads TGTGCCAGCAGTTTAGGACTTGAAGCTTTCTTT. Its protein is CASSLGLEAFF.

This chain connects TRBV28 to TRBJ1-5; D ambiguous. V was pared by 8 bases and J by 2 bases, with 13 bases between. This CDR3 is built from 14 residues. Germline lookup yields CDR1 MDHEN and CDR2 SYDVKM. The CDR3 is CASCWELGNQPQHF. CDR3 sequence (DNA): TGTGCCAGCTGTTGGGAGTTGGGCAATCAGCCCCAGCATTTT.

The chain couples TRBV5-8 to TRBJ1-1; TRBD1 is a possible D gene (5 bases). This CDR3 contains 13 residues. The V and J ends lost 1 base and 9 bases respectively, with 13 bases between them. From germline, CDR1 is SGHTS and CDR2 YDEGEE. The CDR3 sequence is CASSLPPRDKAFF. The CDR3 bases are TGTGCCAGCAGCTTGCCCCCCAGGGATAAAGCTTTCTTT. The whole variable domain, filled in from reference TRBV5-8 and TRBJ1-1, reads EAGVTQSPTHLIKTRGQQATLRCSPISGHTSVYWYQQALGLGLQFLLWYDEGEERNRGNFPPRFSGRQFPNYSSELNVNALELEDSALYLCASSLPPRDKAFFGQGTRLTVV.

CDR3 region: CASSRRAGGGTDTQYF. In DNA form, the CDR3 reads TGTGCCAGCAGTCGAAGGGCGGGAGGGGGCACAGATACGCAGTATTTT. The chain links TRBV6-4 to TRBJ2-3, with 9 bases that match TRBD2. This CDR3 contains 16 residues. CDR1 and CDR2 from the germline V gene are MRHNA and SNTAGT. Trimming removed 5 bases from V and 1 base from J; junction bases left unmatched: 7.

V gene TRBV7-2 combines with J gene TRBJ2-3; 9 bases align to TRBD2. The CDR3 totals 16 residues. The germline V gene encodes CDR1 SGHTA and CDR2 FQGNSA. V was clipped by 4 bases and J by 4 bases; unmatched bases: 9. The CDR3 DNA reads TGTGCCAGCAGCTCCCCAATAGCGGGAGCGGCAGATACGCAGTATTTT. This codes for CASSSPIAGAADTQYF.

J is TRBJ1-2 and V is TRBV21-1; the table calls TRBD1, which could not be checked here. TRBV21-1 is designated a pseudogene. The CDR3 has 13 amino acids. The CDR3 DNA sequence: TGTGCCAGCAGCAAGATTAAGGGGGCGGGCTACACCTTC. Translating gives CASSKIKGAGYTF.

The rearrangement links TRBV7-6 to TRBJ2-1; 7 bases match TRBD2. Germline values: CDR1 SGHVS, CDR2 FNYEAQ. V shed 1 base, J shed 7 bases, and the junction held 13 bases outside the gene matches. This CDR3 spans 17 amino acids. CDR3 in amino acids: CASSLGLGGGRENEQFF. In DNA, the CDR3 is TGTGCCAGCAGCTTAGGGCTGGGTGGCGGGAGAGAGAATGAGCAGTTCTTC.

Here the CDR3 reads CASSNRRSSYNSPLHF. The CDR3 DNA reads as TGTGCCAGCAGCAATCGACGGAGCTCCTATAATTCACCCCTCCACTTT. V and J are TRBV21-1 and TRBJ1-6. TRBV21-1 is given as a pseudogene. The CDR3 runs to 16 residues.

This clone was observed a single time. The J gene is TRBJ2-1, the V gene TRBV7-2; 7 bases are shared with TRBD1. Germline values: CDR1 SGHTA, CDR2 FQGNSA. This CDR3 spans 15 amino acids. V trimming: 5 bases; J trimming: 4 bases; junction bases outside the gene matches: 8. The DNA for the CDR3 is TGTGCCAGCAGCAGCTTCAGGGGGTGGTACAATGAGCAGTTCTTC. Amino acids: CASSSFRGWYNEQFF.

This chain uses TRBV5-1 with TRBJ1-1, with 8 positions matching TRBD1. This CDR3 contains 15 residues. CDR1 is SGHRS, CDR2 YFSETQ, per germline. V lost 0 bases and J lost 1; bases outside the gene matches: 2. CDR3 amino acids: CASSLVGQANTEAFF. The CDR3 region has the DNA TGCGCCAGCAGCTTGGTGGGACAGGCGAACACTGAAGCTTTCTTT.

V usage is TRBV28 and J usage is TRBJ2-1, with 9 bases matching TRBD2. Looked up from germline, CDR1 is MDHEN and CDR2 is SYDVKM. The trim removed 2 bases at V and 8 bases at J, leaving 1 base unmatched. The CDR3 runs 13 residues. The CDR3 region has the DNA TGTGCCAGCAGTTTAGCGGGAGGGTATGAGCAGTTCTTC. Translation gives CASSLAGGYEQFF. The entire variable domain, with the rest obtained from reference TRBV28 and TRBJ2-1, is as follows: DVKVTQSSRYLVKRTGEKVFLECVQDMDHENMFWYRQDPGLGLRLIYFSYDVKMKEKGDIPEGYSVSREKKERFSLILESASTNQTSMYLCASSLAGGYEQFFGPGTRLTVL.

The J gene is TRBJ2-1, the V gene TRBV6-6; 8 bases line up with TRBD1. The germline CDR1 and CDR2 sequences are MNHNY and SVGAGI (reference sequence). The CDR3 has 13 residues. J gave up 12 bases and V 5 bases, and 9 bases lay outside the gene matches. The CDR3 bases are TGTGCCAGCAGTCCCTCCGGGACAGGTATGCAGTTCTTC. It translates to CASSPSGTGMQFF.

CDR3 sequence: CASSWDRAQDTEAFF. The CDR3, as DNA: TGTGCCAGCAGCTGGGACAGGGCCCAGGACACTGAAGCTTTCTTT. This rearrangement joins TRBV5-5 to TRBJ1-1; 9 nucleotides match TRBD1. The V segment lost 3 bases and the J segment 3 bases; nucleotides outside the gene matches: 6. The CDR3 consists of 15 residues. From germline, CDR1 is SGHKS and CDR2 YYEKEE (reference sequence).

Concerning this clone itself: The conserved phenylalanine or tryptophan is not found at the CDR3 terminus, so this likely reflects a read error. The limits of the CDR3 on the DNA are not certain, so only TCRdb's listed CDR3 is given. V is TRBV9 and J is TRBJ2-3; TRBD2, as called in the table, went unchecked against the DNA. The CDR3 length is 11 residues, termini included. The germline V gene encodes CDR1 SGDLS and CDR2 YYNGEE. CDR3 sequence: CASSPRPRLAV.

The rearrangement uses TRBV6-1 and TRBJ1-1; TRBD1 agrees at 7 bases. Germline CDR1 MNHNS, CDR2 SASEGT. The CDR3 is made up of 14 amino acids. The V gene end was trimmed by 3 bases and the J gene end by 3 bases; junction bases not matched to a gene: 4. CDR3 region: CASSEGQLYTEAFF. The CDR3 bases are TGTGCCAGCAGTGAGGGACAGCTCTACACTGAAGCTTTCTTT.